This passage covers 21 T cell receptor beta chains from one sample sequenced in a study of T cell responses to AZD1222 COVID-19 vaccine. Some clones are missing from TCRdb's copy, which holds only in-frame ones; the method was immunoSEQ multiplex PCR. This table holds about 180,000 clones, over 80% found once. Sequences were derived from peripheral blood, sampled on day 0 of AZD1222 vaccination. The receptor source for this set is an adult in good health.

The V gene is TRBV9, the J gene TRBJ2-1; a weak D match, TRBD1 (6 bases). The CDR3 has 15 amino acids. Deletions cut 4 bases from V and 5 bases from J, with 16 bases between. The germline V gene has CDR1 SGDLS and CDR2 YYNGEE. In DNA, the CDR3 is TGTGCCAGCAGCCCATTAGGGGGACGGGACAATGAGCAGTTCTTC. Translating gives CASSPLGGRDNEQFF.

The chain has TRBV5-6 and TRBJ1-1, with a possible D match to TRBD1 (5 bases). Per germline, CDR1 SGHDT and CDR2 YYEEEE. The ends were cut back, 6 bases at V and 4 bases at J, with 19 bases in the middle. The CDR3 is 15 residues long. The CDR3 region is CASNPLPGQGTEAFF. In nucleotides, the CDR3 is TGTGCCAGCAATCCGCTGCCGGGTCAGGGCACTGAAGCTTTCTTT.

CDR3 coding DNA: TGTGCCAGCAGCTTAGGGCCGGTGGGGTCTGGGGCCAACGTCCTGACTTTC. It specifies CASSLGPVGSGANVLTF. The chain has TRBV7-2 and TRBJ2-6; no firm D call. Trimming left V 1 base short and J 1 base short, with 11 bases between. Germline CDR1 SGHTA, CDR2 FQGNSA. The CDR3 has 17 residues.

The rearrangement links TRBV7-8 to TRBJ1-4, with 7 positions matching TRBD1. The CDR3 length is 15 residues. Germline V CDR1 and CDR2: SGHVS, FQNEAQ. V dropped 6 bases and J dropped 5; count of bases not matched to a gene: 9. The CDR3 nucleotides are TGTGCCAGCAGGTCCACAGGGGTCGACAATGAAAAACTGTTTTTT. As protein: CASRSTGVDNEKLFF.

V usage is TRBV6-5 and J usage is TRBJ2-1; 9 nucleotides align to TRBD2. Germline CDR1 is MNHEY and CDR2 is SVGAGI. After removal of 2 bases from V and 7 bases from J, the junction contained 9 bases not matched to a gene. This CDR3 has 16 amino acids. This CDR3 reads CASSYPQIAGANEQFF. The DNA for the CDR3 is TGTGCCAGCAGTTACCCCCAAATAGCGGGAGCAAATGAGCAGTTCTTC.

The chain has TRBV28 and TRBJ1-1; D ambiguous. The CDR3 sequence is 11 residues long. V was trimmed by 7 bases and J by 10 bases, leaving 13 bases between them. In germline, CDR1 is MDHEN, CDR2 SYDVKM. The CDR3 here is CASITASGAFF. The DNA for the CDR3 is TGTGCCAGCATTACTGCGTCGGGAGCTTTCTTT.

This sequence joins TRBV4-3 and TRBJ2-7; perhaps D is TRBD1 or TRBD2 (5 bases each). CDR3 length: 20 residues. CDR1 is LGHNA and CDR2 is YSLEER in the germline V gene. V was clipped by 1 base and J by 2 bases, with 27 bases between them. Written as DNA, the CDR3 is TGCGCCAGCAGCCAAGGGGTACCGGGACCAAAAATCCCGAAGACCTACGAGCAGTACTTC. It encodes CASSQGVPGPKIPKTYEQYF.

V usage is TRBV27 and J usage is TRBJ1-1; D perhaps matches TRBD1 (5 bases). Germline CDR1 and CDR2: MNHEY and SMNVEV (reference sequence). This CDR3 has 12 amino acids. V lost 7 bases to trimming and J lost 2 bases, with 8 bases between them. CDR3 sequence reads: CASKRGNTEAFF. Here the CDR3 DNA reads TGTGCCAGCAAGAGGGGAAACACTGAAGCTTTCTTT.

This clone was counted once. The rearrangement links TRBV24-1 to TRBJ2-3, with 8 positions matching TRBD2. CDR3 length: 14 amino acids. Germline V gene data show CDR1 as KGHDR and CDR2 as SFDVKD. V lost 5 bases to trimming and J lost 4 bases; unmatched junction nucleotides: 4. The CDR3: CATSGSSGSDTQYF. The CDR3 nucleotides read TGTGCCACCAGTGGGTCTAGCGGGTCAGATACGCAGTATTTT.

The genes are TRBV6-1 and TRBJ1-4; D not resolved. Germline V gene data show CDR1 as MNHNS and CDR2 as SASEGT. Trimming pared 0 bases from V and 10 bases from J, leaving 9 bases between. The CDR3 consists of 13 residues. This chain's CDR3 is CASSEAIKGKLFF. Here the CDR3 DNA reads TGTGCCAGCAGTGAAGCCATAAAGGGAAAACTGTTTTTT.

The chain joins TRBV6-5 to TRBJ2-7; either TRBD1 or TRBD2 may supply D (5 bases each). The germline CDR1 and CDR2 sequences are MNHEY and SVGAGI. This CDR3 has 15 residues. Trimming removed 3 bases from V and 3 bases from J, with 15 bases in between. The CDR3 DNA reads as TGTGCCAGCAGTTATACCGGGACGGTCCTCTACGAGCAGTACTTC. Its translation is CASSYTGTVLYEQYF.

The V and J genes are TRBV2 and TRBJ2-3; D gene ambiguous. Trimming removed 6 bases at V and 6 bases at J, with 4 bases between. CDR3 length: 10 amino acids. Looked up from germline, CDR1 is SNHLY and CDR2 is FYNNEI. The CDR3 DNA reads TGTGCCAGCAGGGTGGATACGCAGTATTTT. It codes for CASRVDTQYF.

The chain joins TRBV3-1 (or the pseudogene TRBV3-2) to TRBJ2-1; D is perhaps TRBD2 (6 bases). The CDR3 is 20 residues long. Germline-derived CDR1 and CDR2 are LGHDT and YNNKEL (reference sequence). V shed 3 bases and J shed 0 bases, with 24 bases lying between them. DNA for the CDR3: TGTGCCAGCAGCCACGGGGGAAAGGGGCTACTACAAAGCTCCTACAATGAGCAGTTCTTC. Its translation is CASSHGGKGLLQSSYNEQFF.

The genes are TRBV7-2 and TRBJ2-7, with TRBD2 as a possible D gene (5 bases). Germline V CDR1 and CDR2: SGHTA, FQGNSA. This CDR3 is 14 amino acids long. V gave up 1 base and J gave up 5 bases, with 12 bases separating them. The CDR3 DNA reads as TGTGCCAGCAGCTTAGTACGGCCCGGGGACGAGCAGTACTTC. Its translation is CASSLVRPGDEQYF. The whole variable domain, remainder taken from reference TRBV7-2 and TRBJ2-7, is GAGVSQSPSNKVTEKGKDVELRCDPISGHTALYWYRQSLGQGLEFLIYFQGNSAPDKSGLPSDRFSAERTGGSVSTLTIQRTQQEDSAVYLCASSLVRPGDEQYFGPGTRLTVT.

This clone came up a few times. V is TRBV3-1 (or the pseudogene TRBV3-2) and J is TRBJ1-2; 7 bases map to TRBD1. This CDR3 has 14 residues. Germline trimming cut 7 bases from V and 7 bases from J; bases unmatched to any gene: 12. CDR1 is LGHDT, CDR2 YNNKEL, per germline (reference sequence). The CDR3 loop reads CASTRQGLSGGYTF. CDR3 DNA sequence: TGTGCCAGCACTAGACAGGGACTGAGTGGTGGCTACACCTTC.

This chain joins TRBV6-5 and TRBJ1-4, with a tentative D call TRBD1 (5 bases). Germline V gene data show CDR1 as MNHEY and CDR2 as SVGAGI. The CDR3 runs 15 residues. The germline V and J ends were trimmed by 0 bases and 9 bases, with 14 bases remaining between them. CDR3 bases: TGTGCCAGCAGTTACTCGGTTCGTGACAGTAAAAAACTGTTTTTT. Residues: CASSYSVRDSKKLFF.

This clone showed up just once. This rearrangement joins TRBV28 to TRBJ2-1, with 14 bases aligning to TRBD2. Germline V lookup: CDR1 MDHEN, CDR2 SYDVKM. After removal of 5 bases from V and 7 bases from J, the junction contained 4 bases not matched to a gene. The CDR3 consists of 15 residues. The CDR3 DNA reads TGTGCCAGCAGTGCCGGACTAGCGGGGGGTAATGAGCAGTTCTTC. This translates into CASSAGLAGGNEQFF.

The chain uses TRBV11-3 and TRBJ2-3, with D tentatively TRBD2 (7 bases). The CDR3 covers 14 residues. CDR1 is SGHNT and CDR2 is YENEEA in the germline V gene. The V end lost 5 bases, the J end lost 4 bases, and 13 bases lay between the germline ends. CDR3 sequence: CASSPGEGPDTQYF. The CDR3 DNA reads as TGTGCCAGCAGCCCAGGGGAGGGGCCAGATACGCAGTATTTT.

The CDR3 sequence: CASRGTVTEAFF. The DNA of the CDR3 is TGTGCCAGCAGGGGGACAGTTACTGAAGCTTTCTTT. This chain connects TRBV12-3 or TRBV12-4 to TRBJ1-1, with TRBD1 matching over 7 bases. The CDR3 spans 12 residues. The trim removed 6 bases at V and 5 bases at J, leaving 3 bases unmatched.

The chain is built from TRBV6-5 and TRBJ1-2, with a possible D match to TRBD1 (6 bases). Germline V lookup: CDR1 MNHEY, CDR2 SVGAGI. The V gene lost 6 bases and the J gene lost 4 bases, with 6 bases spanning the gap. This CDR3 region has 11 residues. The CDR3 is CASRDSYGYTF. The CDR3 DNA is TGTGCCAGCAGGGACAGCTATGGCTACACCTTC.

The CDR3 coding sequence is TGTGCCAGTAGTACCGCCCTTGGAGGTATTGGCAATCAGCCCCAGCATTTT. Translated: CASSTALGGIGNQPQHF. The chain joins TRBV19 to TRBJ1-5; D remains ambiguous. There are 17 residues in the CDR3. CDR1 and CDR2 from the germline V gene are LNHDA and SQIVND (reference sequence). Trimming shortened V by 4 bases and J by 2 bases, and 18 bases separated the two germline ends. Filled out from reference TRBV19 and TRBJ1-5, the complete variable domain reads DGGITQSPKYLFRKEGQNVTLSCEQNLNHDAMYWYRQDPGQGLRLIYYSQIVNDFQKGDIAEGYSVSREKKESFPLTVTSAQKNPTAFYLCASSTALGGIGNQPQHFGDGTRLSIL.